These 13 T cell receptor beta chains share one sample of origin, sequenced in a study of cytomegalovirus exposure and HLA in healthy donors. Researchers ran the PCR with 60 Vbeta and 13 Jbeta primers. Measured with immunoSEQ multiplex PCR; TCRdb has only the in-frame clones, and not every one. The sample data list fewer than 150,000 clones. The sample was PBMCs. Every receptor here comes from a man in his forties or fifties in good health and CMV-seronegative.

CDR3 protein: CASSLGQGGYGYTF. CDR3 nucleotide sequence: TGTGCCAGCAGCTTGGGACAGGGAGGCTATGGCTACACCTTC. The J gene is TRBJ1-2, the V gene TRBV5-4, with 7 nucleotides matching TRBD1. V shed 0 bases, J shed 4 bases, and the junction held 3 bases outside the gene matches. CDR1 is SGHNT and CDR2 is YYREEE in the germline V gene (reference sequence). CDR3 length equals 14 residues.

The chain employs TRBV5-1 and TRBJ2-3; no firm D call. The CDR3 is 16 residues long. CDR1 SGHRS and CDR2 YFSETQ come from the germline V gene. The germline V and J ends were trimmed by 0 bases and 1 base, with 12 bases remaining between them. CDR3 residues: CASSLGSGFGTDTQYF. CDR3 nucleotides: TGCGCCAGCAGCTTGGGCTCGGGTTTTGGCACAGATACGCAGTATTTT. The full variable domain, with the rest looked up from reference TRBV5-1 and TRBJ2-3, is KAGVTQTPRYLIKTRGQQVTLSCSPISGHRSVSWYQQTPGQGLQFLFEYFSETQRNKGNFPGRFSGRQFSNSRSEMNVSTLELGDSALYLCASSLGSGFGTDTQYFGPGTRLTVL.

The J gene is TRBJ2-7, the V gene TRBV15; 8 nucleotides align to TRBD1. This CDR3 region has 15 residues. Germline lookup yields CDR1 LNHNV and CDR2 YYDKDF (reference sequence). Unmatched junction bases numbered 5, after V lost 2 bases and J lost 2 bases. CDR3 DNA: TGTGCCACCAGCAGACGACAGGGGAGAGCCTACGAGCAGTACTTC. This encodes CATSRRQGRAYEQYF. The full variable domain, completed using reference TRBV15 and TRBJ2-7, is DAMVIQNPRYQVTQFGKPVTLSCSQTLNHNVMYWYQQKSSQAPKLLFHYYDKDFNNEADTPDNFQSRRPNTSFCFLDIRSPGLGDTAMYLCATSRRQGRAYEQYFGPGTRLTVT.

The chain links TRBV5-4 to TRBJ2-1, with 14 bases that match TRBD2. J was trimmed by 6 bases and V by 2 bases; bases with no gene match: 1. The germline gives CDR1 SGHNT, CDR2 YYREEE (reference sequence). The CDR3 totals 15 residues. The CDR3 is CASSLGTSGSNEQFF. The CDR3 coding sequence is TGTGCCAGCAGCTTAGGGACTAGCGGGAGCAATGAGCAGTTCTTC.

J is TRBJ2-3 and V is TRBV7-3, with 9 nucleotides matching TRBD2. V dropped 4 bases and J dropped 5; count of bases not matched to a gene: 19. Germline lookup yields CDR1 SGHTA and CDR2 FQGTGA. CDR3 length: 19 amino acids. CDR3 DNA: TGTGCCAGCAGCTCATTAAATGGGAGTAGGCGGGGGGGCAAAGATACGCAGTATTTT. This codes for CASSSLNGSRRGGKDTQYF.

The V call is TRBV6-1, the J call TRBJ2-7; 9 bases line up with TRBD1. The CDR3 contains 14 residues. CDR1 is MNHNS and CDR2 is SASEGT in the germline V gene. V was pared by 4 bases and J by 5 bases, with 6 bases of the junction left unmatched. The CDR3 reads CASSASGQGHEQYF. As DNA, the CDR3 is TGTGCCAGCAGTGCTTCGGGACAGGGCCACGAGCAGTACTTC.

V gene TRBV6-1 combines with J gene TRBJ2-5, with D perhaps TRBD1 (6 bases). Germline assignment: CDR1 MNHNS and CDR2 SASEGT. The CDR3 covers 13 residues. V lost 4 bases to trimming and J lost 3 bases, with 9 bases between them. The CDR3 region is CASSVGTKETQYF. In DNA, the CDR3 is TGTGCCAGCAGTGTAGGGACAAAAGAGACCCAGTACTTC.

The chain links TRBV5-1 to TRBJ1-1; 8 bases match TRBD1. Germline lookup yields CDR1 SGHRS and CDR2 YFSETQ. The CDR3 covers 15 residues. V shed 5 bases, J shed 2 bases, and the junction held 8 bases outside the gene matches. The chain's CDR3 is CASSPQGTGNTEAFF. The CDR3, as DNA: TGCGCCAGCAGTCCCCAAGGGACAGGTAACACTGAAGCTTTCTTT.

The chain joins TRBV12-5 to TRBJ2-2; D remains ambiguous. The CDR3 runs 11 residues. Germline loops: CDR1 LGHNT, CDR2 FRNRAP. Trimming removed 7 bases from V and 6 bases from J, with 6 bases in between. The CDR3 DNA sequence: TGTGCTAGTGCCGAGCCCGGGGAGCTGTTTTTT. Residues: CASAEPGELFF.

The genes are TRBV5-6 and TRBJ1-1; TRBD1 is a possible D gene (6 bases). Trimming took 3 bases from V and 4 from J, leaving 22 bases between them. CDR3 length: 17 residues. CDR1 is SGHDT and CDR2 is YYEEEE in the germline V gene. The CDR3 protein is CASSSIGGQRISTEAFF. The CDR3, as DNA: TGTGCCAGCAGCTCAATCGGGGGGCAGCGCATCAGCACTGAAGCTTTCTTT.

V gene TRBV27 combines with J gene TRBJ2-2; 7 bases line up with TRBD1. Germline V gene sequence: CDR1 MNHEY, CDR2 SMNVEV (reference sequence). The CDR3 has 16 amino acids. V trimming: 5 bases; J trimming: 0 bases; junction bases outside the gene matches: 6. CDR3 in DNA: TGTGCCAGCAGTACAGACAGGGCCCCGAACACCGGGGAGCTGTTTTTT. The encoded protein is CASSTDRAPNTGELFF.

V gene TRBV6-5 combines with J gene TRBJ1-6, with a possible D match to TRBD1 (6 bases). V shed 6 bases and J shed 0 bases, with 9 bases lying between them. Germline loops: CDR1 MNHEY, CDR2 SVGAGI. The CDR3 runs to 15 residues. CDR3 sequence reads: CASRARGSYNSPLHF. DNA for the CDR3: TGTGCCAGCAGGGCCAGGGGCTCCTATAATTCACCCCTCCACTTT.

V gene TRBV7-2 combines with J gene TRBJ2-7; unclear D gene. V lost 5 bases and J 0 bases, leaving 11 bases between the germline ends. The CDR3 has 14 residues. The germline gives CDR1 SGHTA, CDR2 FQGNSA. The CDR3 here is CASSKTGSSYEQYF. CDR3 sequence (DNA): TGTGCCAGCAGCAAGACGGGTAGCTCCTACGAGCAGTACTTC.